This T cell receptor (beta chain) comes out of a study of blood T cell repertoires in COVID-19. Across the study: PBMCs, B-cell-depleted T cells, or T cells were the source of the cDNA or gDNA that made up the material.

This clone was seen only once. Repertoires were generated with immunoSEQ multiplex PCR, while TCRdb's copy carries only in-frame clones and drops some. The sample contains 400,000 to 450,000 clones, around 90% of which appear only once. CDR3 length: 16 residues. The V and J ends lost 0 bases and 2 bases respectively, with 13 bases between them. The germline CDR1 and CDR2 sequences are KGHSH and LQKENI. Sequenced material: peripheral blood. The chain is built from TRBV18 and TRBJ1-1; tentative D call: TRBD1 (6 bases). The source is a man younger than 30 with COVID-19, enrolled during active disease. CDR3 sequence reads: CASSPPGRTVNTEAFF. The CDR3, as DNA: TGTGCCAGCTCACCACCGGGCCGGACAGTTAACACTGAAGCTTTCTTT.